One and the same sample provided the 6 T cell receptor beta chains below, sequenced in a study of shared clonotypes between healthy human individuals. Cells designated naive CD8 were CD45RO-negative and were positively selected for CCR7, with terminally differentiated effector memory CD45RA+ cells excluded. Libraries were prepared by immunoSEQ multiplex PCR; TCRdb keeps only in-frame clonotypes and omits some of them. Counted here are about 2 million clones, over 85% occurring once; the ten biggest clones make up approximately 1%. The sample taken for sequencing was naive CD8+ T cells sorted from blood. Receptor source: a man between 18 and 29 years old in good health.

This clone was counted a single time. CDR3 amino acids: CASSPPGQAYNEQFF. In nucleotides, the CDR3 is TGCGCCAGCAGCCCTCCGGGACAGGCCTACAATGAGCAGTTCTTC. The rearrangement links TRBV5-1 to TRBJ2-1, with 8 positions matching TRBD1. The CDR3 is 15 residues long. After removal of 4 bases from V and 2 bases from J, the junction contained 5 bases not matched to a gene. Germline V gives CDR1 SGHRS, CDR2 YFSETQ. Full variable domain (rest looked up from reference TRBV5-1 and TRBJ2-1): KAGVTQTPRYLIKTRGQQVTLSCSPISGHRSVSWYQQTPGQGLQFLFEYFSETQRNKGNFPGRFSGRQFSNSRSEMNVSTLELGDSALYLCASSPPGQAYNEQFFGPGTRLTVL.

V gene TRBV13 combines with J gene TRBJ2-1; TRBD1 might be the D (8 bases). Germline V CDR1 and CDR2: PRHDT, FYEKMQ (reference sequence). The CDR3 loop spans 14 amino acids. The V and J ends lost 5 bases and 4 bases respectively, with 12 bases between them. CDR3 sequence reads: CASSEQGGYNEQFF. In DNA, the CDR3 is TGTGCCAGCAGCGAACAGGGGGGGTACAATGAGCAGTTCTTC.

The sample holds one count of this clone. The rearrangement uses TRBV2 and TRBJ2-7, with D perhaps matching TRBD1 (5 bases). Trimming removed 6 bases from V and 3 bases from J, with 15 bases in between. This CDR3 is built from 14 residues. Germline values: CDR1 SNHLY, CDR2 FYNNEI. In nucleotides, the CDR3 is TGTGCCAGCAGAAGAGGCAGGGTCGTCTACGAGCAGTACTTC. It encodes CASRRGRVVYEQYF. Using reference TRBV2 and TRBJ2-7 for the parts outside the CDR3, the full variable domain is EPEVTQTPSHQVTQMGQEVILRCVPISNHLYFYWYRQILGQKVEFLVSFYNNEISEKSEIFDDQFSVERPDGSNFTLKIRSTKLEDSAMYFCASRRGRVVYEQYFGPGTRLTVT.

Concerning this clone itself: The sample contains more than one DNA sequence encoding this CDR3. This chain joins TRBV18 and TRBJ2-1; TRBD1 matches 7 bases. This CDR3 contains 13 residues. J gave up 7 bases and V 6 bases, and 6 bases lay outside the gene matches. Germline assignment: CDR1 KGHSH and CDR2 LQKENI. The CDR3 DNA is TGTGCCAGCTCTTCTACAGGGGATAATGAGCAGTTCTTC. Translating gives CASSSTGDNEQFF.

This chain links TRBV5-5 with TRBJ2-7; a possible D gene is TRBD1 (5 bases). The CDR3 length is 14 residues. Germline V gene sequence: CDR1 SGHKS, CDR2 YYEKEE (reference sequence). Trimming left V 0 bases short and J 6 bases short, with 13 bases between. The CDR3 spells CASSLVAGPPEQYF. CDR3 DNA sequence: TGTGCCAGCAGCTTGGTTGCAGGGCCGCCCGAGCAGTACTTC.

The rearrangement links TRBV5-1 to TRBJ2-7; tentative D call: TRBD2 (7 bases). Germline V gives CDR1 SGHRS, CDR2 YFSETQ. The germline V and J ends were trimmed by 2 bases and 4 bases, with 16 bases remaining between them. The CDR3 contains 15 residues. The CDR3 here is CASSFGRGGGYEQYF. CDR3 sequence (DNA): TGCGCCAGCAGCTTCGGACGGGGAGGGGGTTACGAGCAGTACTTC.